The next 14 T cell receptor beta chains were all read from a single sample in a study of radiotherapy plus CTLA-4 blockade in lung cancer. Sequencing used immunoSEQ multiplex PCR; TCRdb keeps in-frame clones, though not all of them. The sample includes 90,000 to 150,000 clones, about 83% seen only once; the top ten take around 4.8%. The sequencing used peripheral blood, collected from a patient treated with radiotherapy plus ipilimumab. These receptors all come from a human donor with non-small cell lung cancer who had a partial response to radiotherapy plus ipilimumab.

The chain is built from TRBV12-5 and TRBJ1-1, with 9 nucleotides matching TRBD1. V was clipped by 4 bases and J by 5 bases; unmatched bases: 2. This CDR3 contains 13 residues. Germline-derived CDR1 and CDR2 are LGHNT and FRNRAP. The CDR3 reads CASGYRGQTEAFF. The CDR3 DNA follows: TGTGCTAGTGGTTACAGGGGGCAAACTGAAGCTTTCTTT.

The table lists this clone with a few counts. V is TRBV29-1 and J is TRBJ2-1; TRBD2 matches 7 bases. CDR1 is SQVTM and CDR2 is ANQGSEA in the germline V gene. This CDR3 comprises 16 residues. Unmatched junction bases numbered 17, after V lost 4 bases and J lost 8 bases. In nucleotides, the CDR3 is TGCAGCGTTGCCCCGATATCTAGCGGAGAACGGGATGAGCAGTTCTTC. Protein: CSVAPISSGERDEQFF.

The chain is built from TRBV7-2 and TRBJ1-3; D is uncertain. V dropped 3 bases and J dropped 2 bases, with 8 bases sitting between them. Germline V gene lookup returns CDR1 SGHTA and CDR2 FQGNSA. The CDR3 is 14 residues long. CDR3 nucleotides: TGTGCCAGCAGCTTGGGTACAGCTGGAAACACCATATATTTT. Translated: CASSLGTAGNTIYF.

V gene TRBV27 combines with J gene TRBJ2-5, with 13 bases identical to TRBD2. CDR1 and CDR2 (germline): MNHEY, SMNVEV (reference sequence). The trim removed 5 bases at V and 2 bases at J, leaving 14 bases unmatched. The CDR3 has 19 residues. The CDR3: CASSPYPSRLAGGQETQYF. CDR3 nucleotides: TGTGCCAGCAGTCCTTATCCCTCTAGACTAGCGGGAGGTCAAGAGACCCAGTACTTC.

About this clone: Different DNA sequences within this sample yield the same CDR3. J is TRBJ1-2 and V is TRBV18; D call uncertain. This CDR3 spans 16 amino acids. CDR1 is KGHSH, CDR2 LQKENI, per germline. The V end was cut by 4 bases, the J end by 4 bases, with 19 bases between. This CDR3 reads CASSLQPGRKTYGYTF. Written as DNA, the CDR3 is TGTGCCAGCTCACTCCAACCAGGAAGGAAAACCTATGGCTACACCTTC.

The rearrangement uses TRBV18 and TRBJ1-1; the match to TRBD1 covers 8 bases. Germline lookup yields CDR1 KGHSH and CDR2 LQKENI. CDR3 length: 15 amino acids. J was trimmed by 1 base and V by 3 bases; bases with no gene match: 4. DNA for the CDR3: TGTGCCAGCTCACCCGGGACAGGAACGAACACTGAAGCTTTCTTT. Protein product: CASSPGTGTNTEAFF.

V gene TRBV5-5 combines with J gene TRBJ2-6, with 10 nucleotides matching TRBD1. The CDR3 consists of 19 residues. Trimming removed 1 base from V and 1 base from J; junction bases left unmatched: 8. Looked up from germline, CDR1 is SGHKS and CDR2 is YYEKEE (reference sequence). The CDR3 loop is CASSLNRDRGRSGANVLTF. The CDR3 region has the DNA TGTGCCAGCAGCTTGAACCGGGACAGGGGTCGATCTGGGGCCAACGTCCTGACTTTC.

The chain combines TRBV6-1 with TRBJ2-7, with 9 bases that match TRBD1. CDR3 size: 16 residues. Germline CDR1 reads MNHNS; CDR2 reads SASEGT. J lost 5 bases, V lost 1 base, and 9 bases had no gene match. The CDR3 coding sequence is TGTGCCAGCAGTGAAGGGACAGGGGTCCCCCCCGACGAGCAGTACTTC. This gives the protein CASSEGTGVPPDEQYF.

The CDR3 DNA sequence: TGTGCCAGCAGTTGGGGGGGAAGCCAAGAGACCCAGTACTTC. Translated, it gives CASSWGGSQETQYF. V is TRBV27 and J is TRBJ2-5, with 7 bases aligning to TRBD2. Germline V gene data show CDR1 as MNHEY and CDR2 as SMNVEV (reference sequence). This CDR3 comprises 14 residues. J gave up 1 base and V 4 bases, and 3 bases lay outside the gene matches.

The V call is TRBV7-9, the J call TRBJ2-3, with D possibly matching TRBD1 (6 bases). The CDR3 extends over 15 amino acids. From germline, CDR1 is SEHNR and CDR2 FQNEAQ (reference sequence). V was trimmed by 7 bases and J by 1 base, leaving 15 bases between them. The CDR3 reads CASNPDSGRTDTQYF. The DNA for the CDR3 is TGTGCCAGCAACCCGGACAGTGGTCGCACAGATACGCAGTATTTT.

This sequence joins TRBV7-9 and TRBJ2-1; the match to TRBD2 covers 8 bases. The CDR3 covers 16 residues. Germline V gene data show CDR1 as SEHNR and CDR2 as FQNEAQ (reference sequence). V lost 2 bases, J lost 8 bases, and 11 bases stayed unmatched. The CDR3 protein is CASSLRPSGLRDEQFF. The CDR3 coding sequence is TGTGCCAGCAGCTTAAGACCTAGCGGGCTTCGGGATGAGCAGTTCTTC. Together with reference TRBV7-9 and TRBJ2-1, the CDR3 gives the full variable domain: DTGVSQNPRHKITKRGQNVTFRCDPISEHNRLYWYRQTLGQGPEFLTYFQNEAQLEKSRLLSDRFSAERPKGSFSTLEIQRTEQGDSAMYLCASSLRPSGLRDEQFFGPGTRLTVL.

This chain uses TRBV5-6 with TRBJ1-1, with D perhaps matching TRBD1 (5 bases). There are 16 residues in the CDR3. Germline CDR1 is SGHDT and CDR2 is YYEEEE. V lost 3 bases, J lost 1 base, and 16 bases lay in between. CDR3 nucleotide sequence: TGTGCCAGCAGCTCCCTATCGACAAGGGGGAACACTGAAGCTTTCTTT. Translation: CASSSLSTRGNTEAFF.

This clone has at least ten counts. J is TRBJ1-1 and V is TRBV5-1; 8 bases are shared with TRBD1. The CDR3 consists of 16 residues. CDR1 SGHRS and CDR2 YFSETQ come from the germline V gene. With V trimmed by 1 base and J by 4 bases, 9 bases remained unmatched. The CDR3 DNA is TGCGCCAGCAGCTTGAGGACAGGGAACATAGTCACTGAAGCTTTCTTT. Protein: CASSLRTGNIVTEAFF.

This chain joins TRBV12-5 and TRBJ2-3; D might be TRBD2 (5 bases). This CDR3 is built from 15 residues. Trimming stripped 6 bases from V and 2 bases from J, with 15 bases between. Per germline, CDR1 LGHNT and CDR2 FRNRAP. Here the CDR3 DNA reads TGTGCTAGTGGCCAGCCGAGCGGCATCACAGATACGCAGTATTTT. Its protein product is CASGQPSGITDTQYF. Full variable domain (rest looked up from reference TRBV12-5 and TRBJ2-3): DARVTQTPRHKVTEMGQEVTMRCQPILGHNTVFWYRQTMMQGLELLAYFRNRAPLDDSGMPKDRFSAEMPDATLATLKIQPSEPRDSAVYFCASGQPSGITDTQYFGPGTRLTVL.